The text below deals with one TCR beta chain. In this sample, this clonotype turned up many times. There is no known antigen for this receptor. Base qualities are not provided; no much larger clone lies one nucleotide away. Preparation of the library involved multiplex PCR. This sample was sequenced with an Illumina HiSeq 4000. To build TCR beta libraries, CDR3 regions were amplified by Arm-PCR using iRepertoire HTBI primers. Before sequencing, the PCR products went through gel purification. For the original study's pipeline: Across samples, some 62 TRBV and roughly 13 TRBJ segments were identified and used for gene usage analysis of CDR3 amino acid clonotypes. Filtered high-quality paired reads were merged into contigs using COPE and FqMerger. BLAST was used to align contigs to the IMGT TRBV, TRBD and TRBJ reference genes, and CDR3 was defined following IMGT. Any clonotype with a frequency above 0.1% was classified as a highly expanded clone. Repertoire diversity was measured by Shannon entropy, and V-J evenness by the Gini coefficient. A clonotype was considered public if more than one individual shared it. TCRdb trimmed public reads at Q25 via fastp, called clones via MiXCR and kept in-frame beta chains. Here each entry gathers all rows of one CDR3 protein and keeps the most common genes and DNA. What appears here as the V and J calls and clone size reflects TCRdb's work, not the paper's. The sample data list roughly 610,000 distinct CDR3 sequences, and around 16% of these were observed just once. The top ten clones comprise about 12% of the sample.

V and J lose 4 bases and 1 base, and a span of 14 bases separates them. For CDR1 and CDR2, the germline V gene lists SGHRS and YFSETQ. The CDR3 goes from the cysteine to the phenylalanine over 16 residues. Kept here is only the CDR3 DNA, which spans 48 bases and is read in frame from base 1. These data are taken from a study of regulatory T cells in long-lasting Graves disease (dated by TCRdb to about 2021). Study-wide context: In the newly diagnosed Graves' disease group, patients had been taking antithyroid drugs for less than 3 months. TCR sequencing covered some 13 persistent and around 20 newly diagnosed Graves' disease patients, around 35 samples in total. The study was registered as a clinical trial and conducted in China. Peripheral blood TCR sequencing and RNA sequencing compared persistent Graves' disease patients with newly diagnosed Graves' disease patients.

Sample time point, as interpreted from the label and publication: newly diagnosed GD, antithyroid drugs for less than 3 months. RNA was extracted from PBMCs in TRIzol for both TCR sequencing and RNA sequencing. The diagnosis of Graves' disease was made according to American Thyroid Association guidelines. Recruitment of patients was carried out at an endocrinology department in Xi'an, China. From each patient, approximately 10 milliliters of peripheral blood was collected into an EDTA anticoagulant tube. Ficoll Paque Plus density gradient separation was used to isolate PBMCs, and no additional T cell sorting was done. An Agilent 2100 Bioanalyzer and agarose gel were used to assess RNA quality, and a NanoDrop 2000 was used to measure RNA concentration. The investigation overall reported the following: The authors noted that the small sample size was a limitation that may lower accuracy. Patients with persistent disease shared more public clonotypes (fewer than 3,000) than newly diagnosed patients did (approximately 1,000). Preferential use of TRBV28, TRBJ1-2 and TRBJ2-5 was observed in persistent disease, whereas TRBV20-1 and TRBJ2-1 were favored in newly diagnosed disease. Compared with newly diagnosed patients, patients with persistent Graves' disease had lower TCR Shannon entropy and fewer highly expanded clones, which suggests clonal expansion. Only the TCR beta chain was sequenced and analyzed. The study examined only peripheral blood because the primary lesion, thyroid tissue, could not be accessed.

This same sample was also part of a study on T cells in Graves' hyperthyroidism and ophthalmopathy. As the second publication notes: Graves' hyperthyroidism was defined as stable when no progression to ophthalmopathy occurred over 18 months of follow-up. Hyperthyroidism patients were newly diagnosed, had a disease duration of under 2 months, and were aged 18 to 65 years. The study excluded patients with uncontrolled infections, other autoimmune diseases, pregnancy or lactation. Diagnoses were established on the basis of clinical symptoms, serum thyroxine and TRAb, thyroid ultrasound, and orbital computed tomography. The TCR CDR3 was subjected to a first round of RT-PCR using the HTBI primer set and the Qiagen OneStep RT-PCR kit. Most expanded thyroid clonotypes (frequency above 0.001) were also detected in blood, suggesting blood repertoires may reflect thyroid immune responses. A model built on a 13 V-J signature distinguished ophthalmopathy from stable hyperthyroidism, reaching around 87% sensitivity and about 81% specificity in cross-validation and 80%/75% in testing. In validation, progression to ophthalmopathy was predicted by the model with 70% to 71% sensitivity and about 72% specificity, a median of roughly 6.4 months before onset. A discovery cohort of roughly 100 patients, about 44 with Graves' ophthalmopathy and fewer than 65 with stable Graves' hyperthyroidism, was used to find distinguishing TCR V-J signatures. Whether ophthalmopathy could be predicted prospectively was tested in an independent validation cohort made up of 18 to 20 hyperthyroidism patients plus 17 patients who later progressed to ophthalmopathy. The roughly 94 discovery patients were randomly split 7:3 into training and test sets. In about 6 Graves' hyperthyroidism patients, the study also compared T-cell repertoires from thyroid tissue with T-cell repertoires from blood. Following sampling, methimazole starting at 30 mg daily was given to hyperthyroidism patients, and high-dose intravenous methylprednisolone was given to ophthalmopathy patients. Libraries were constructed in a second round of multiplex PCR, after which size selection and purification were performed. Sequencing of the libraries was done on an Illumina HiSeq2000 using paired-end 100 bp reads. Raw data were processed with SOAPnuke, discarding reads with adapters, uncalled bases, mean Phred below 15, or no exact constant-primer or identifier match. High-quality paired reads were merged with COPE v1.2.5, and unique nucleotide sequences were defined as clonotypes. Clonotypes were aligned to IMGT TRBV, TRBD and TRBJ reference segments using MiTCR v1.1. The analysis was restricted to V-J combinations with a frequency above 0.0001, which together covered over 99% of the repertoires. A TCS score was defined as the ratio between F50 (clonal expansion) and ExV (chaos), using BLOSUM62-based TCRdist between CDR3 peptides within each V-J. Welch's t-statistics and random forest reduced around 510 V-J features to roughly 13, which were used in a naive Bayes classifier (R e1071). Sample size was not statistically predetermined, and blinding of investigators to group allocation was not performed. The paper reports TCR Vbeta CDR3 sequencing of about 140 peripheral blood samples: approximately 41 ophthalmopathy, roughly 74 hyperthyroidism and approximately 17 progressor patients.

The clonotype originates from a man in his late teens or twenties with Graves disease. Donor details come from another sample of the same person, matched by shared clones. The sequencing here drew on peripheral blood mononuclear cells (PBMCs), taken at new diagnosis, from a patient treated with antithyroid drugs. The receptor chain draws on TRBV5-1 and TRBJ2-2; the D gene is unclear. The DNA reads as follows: TGCGCCAGCAGCGCCCAGACAAGGTTGAACACCGGGGAGCTGTTTTTT. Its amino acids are CASSAQTRLNTGELFF.